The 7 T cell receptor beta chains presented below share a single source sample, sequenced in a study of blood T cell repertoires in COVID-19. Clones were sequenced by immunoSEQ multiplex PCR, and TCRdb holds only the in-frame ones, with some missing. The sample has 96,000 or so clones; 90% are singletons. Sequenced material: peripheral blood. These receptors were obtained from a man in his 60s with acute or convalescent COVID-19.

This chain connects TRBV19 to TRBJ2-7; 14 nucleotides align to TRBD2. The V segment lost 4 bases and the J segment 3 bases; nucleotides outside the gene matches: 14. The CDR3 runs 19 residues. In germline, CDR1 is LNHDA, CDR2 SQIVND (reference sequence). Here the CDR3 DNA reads TGTGCCAGTAGTAGACAGGGGTCAACGGGACTAGCGGGAGTCTACGAGCAGTACTTC. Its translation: CASSRQGSTGLAGVYEQYF.

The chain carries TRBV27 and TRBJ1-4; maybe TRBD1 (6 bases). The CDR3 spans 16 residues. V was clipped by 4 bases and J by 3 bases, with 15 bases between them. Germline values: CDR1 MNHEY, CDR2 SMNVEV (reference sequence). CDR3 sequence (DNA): TGTGCCAGCAGTTCCCCAAGAGGGGGATCTAATGAAAAACTGTTTTTT. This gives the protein CASSSPRGGSNEKLFF. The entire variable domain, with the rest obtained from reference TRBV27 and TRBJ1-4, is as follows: EAQVTQNPRYLITVTGKKLTVTCSQNMNHEYMSWYRQDPGLGLRQIYYSMNVEVTDKGDVPEGYKVSRKEKRNFPLILESPSPNQTSLYFCASSSPRGGSNEKLFFGSGTQLSVL.

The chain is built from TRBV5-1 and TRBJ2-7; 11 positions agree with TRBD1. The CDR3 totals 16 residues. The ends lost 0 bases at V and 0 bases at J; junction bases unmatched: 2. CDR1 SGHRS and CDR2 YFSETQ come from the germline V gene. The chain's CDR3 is CASSLDGTGGSYEQYF. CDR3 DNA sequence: TGCGCCAGCAGCTTGGATGGGACAGGGGGCTCCTACGAGCAGTACTTC. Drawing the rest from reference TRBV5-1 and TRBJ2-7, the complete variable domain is KAGVTQTPRYLIKTRGQQVTLSCSPISGHRSVSWYQQTPGQGLQFLFEYFSETQRNKGNFPGRFSGRQFSNSRSEMNVSTLELGDSALYLCASSLDGTGGSYEQYFGPGTRLTVT.

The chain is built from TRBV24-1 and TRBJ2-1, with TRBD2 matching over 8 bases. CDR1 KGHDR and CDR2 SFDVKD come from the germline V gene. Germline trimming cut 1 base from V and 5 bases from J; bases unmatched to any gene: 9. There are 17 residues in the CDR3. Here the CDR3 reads CATSDFQATSGHNEQFF. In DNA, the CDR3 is TGTGCCACCAGTGATTTTCAAGCCACTAGCGGACACAATGAGCAGTTCTTC.

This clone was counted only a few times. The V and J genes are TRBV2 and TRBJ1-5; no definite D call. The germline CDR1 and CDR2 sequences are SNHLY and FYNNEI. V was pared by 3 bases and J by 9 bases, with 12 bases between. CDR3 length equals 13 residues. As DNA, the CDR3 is TGTGCCAGCAGTGACAGGAGGGTACGGCCCCAGCATTTT. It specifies CASSDRRVRPQHF.

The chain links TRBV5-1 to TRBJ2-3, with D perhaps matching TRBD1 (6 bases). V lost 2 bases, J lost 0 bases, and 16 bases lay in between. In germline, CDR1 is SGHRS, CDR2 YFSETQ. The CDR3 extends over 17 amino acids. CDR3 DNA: TGCGCCAGCAGCTTACCGGGACACAGTTCTAGCACAGATACGCAGTATTTT. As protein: CASSLPGHSSSTDTQYF.

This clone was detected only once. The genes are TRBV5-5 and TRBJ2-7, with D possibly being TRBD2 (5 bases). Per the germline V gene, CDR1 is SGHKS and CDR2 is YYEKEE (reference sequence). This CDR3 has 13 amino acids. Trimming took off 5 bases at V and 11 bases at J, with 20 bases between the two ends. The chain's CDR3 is CASRGVGLPWEYF. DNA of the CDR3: TGTGCCAGCAGGGGAGTCGGCCTCCCCTGGGAGTACTTC.